Here is one TCR beta chain with its context. The data originate from a study of blood T cell repertoires in COVID-19. This CDR3 is built from 15 residues. V was cut by 3 bases and J by 1 base, with 11 bases left in between. Germline assignment: CDR1 KGHSH and CDR2 LQKENI. Repertoires were generated with immunoSEQ multiplex PCR, while TCRdb's copy carries only in-frame clones and drops some. Of 180,000 or so clones in the sample, 70% to 85% were seen once. The TCR sequence derives from a human donor with acute or convalescent COVID-19. The donor label of this sample is uncertain. The chain carries TRBV18 and TRBJ2-3, with D tentatively TRBD1 (6 bases). Input material: peripheral blood. CDR3: CASSPIEGGTDTQYF. DNA of the CDR3: TGTGCCAGCTCACCGATAGAGGGGGGCACAGATACGCAGTATTTT.